The TCR beta chain described here comes from a study of blood T cell repertoires in COVID-19. Data came from immunoSEQ multiplex PCR; TCRdb stores just in-frame clones and leaves some out. The sample has roughly 300,000 clones; over 75% are singletons. CDR3 size: 16 residues. Trimming took 4 bases from V and 0 from J, leaving 16 bases between them. Per the germline V gene, CDR1 is SGHRS and CDR2 is YFSETQ. V usage is TRBV5-1 and J usage is TRBJ1-2; D call uncertain. The specimen was PBMCs or T cells enriched from blood (not recorded which). The clonotype comes from a woman aged 25 to 39 who had recovered from COVID-19. The CDR3 loop is CASSPPAGSSNYGYTF. Written as DNA, the CDR3 is TGCGCCAGCAGCCCCCCCGCGGGCTCATCTAACTATGGCTACACCTTC.